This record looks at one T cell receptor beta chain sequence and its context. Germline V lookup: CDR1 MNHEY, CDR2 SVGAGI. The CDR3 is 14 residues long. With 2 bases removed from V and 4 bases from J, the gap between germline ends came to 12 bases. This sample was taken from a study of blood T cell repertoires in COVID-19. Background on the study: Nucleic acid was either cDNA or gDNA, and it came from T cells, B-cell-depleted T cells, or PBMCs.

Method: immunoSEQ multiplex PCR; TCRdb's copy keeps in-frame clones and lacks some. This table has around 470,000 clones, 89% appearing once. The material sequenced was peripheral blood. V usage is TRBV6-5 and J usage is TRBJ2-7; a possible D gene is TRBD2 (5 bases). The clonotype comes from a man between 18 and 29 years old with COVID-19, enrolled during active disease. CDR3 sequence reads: CASSYGGLDYEQYF. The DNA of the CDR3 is TGTGCCAGCAGTTACGGAGGTCTGGATTACGAGCAGTACTTC.